The clone carrying this T cell receptor beta chain is labeled as large. Its antigen is still unknown. At the survey level, the v3.0 immunoSEQ assay was run. Profiled with immunoSEQ multiplex PCR; TCRdb holds only in-frame clones, not every one. The sample records around 20,000 clones, approximately 81% being singletons. Treatment of all HIV participants took place in the United States. Held in samples before DNA extraction were roughly 1-11 million cryopreserved PBMC. This CDR3 comprises 14 residues. The germline V gene encodes CDR1 PRHDT and CDR2 FYEKMQ (reference sequence). The trim removed 4 bases at V and 4 bases at J, leaving 3 bases unmatched. These data belong to a study of long-term antiretroviral therapy in people with HIV. General study findings and limits: In samples taken after ART, diversity increased but remained below transplant donor control levels. Repertoires in HIV (unlike those of controls) had narrower CDR3 length ranges.

V is TRBV13 and J is TRBJ2-2, with TRBD1 matching over 7 bases. Source: unsorted PBMCs, taken 0.3 years after starting antiretroviral therapy. The clonotype comes from a woman in her 50s with HIV. CDR3 in DNA: TGTGCCAGCAGCTCGGGACAGCCCACCGGGGAGCTGTTTTTT. Translated, it gives CASSSGQPTGELFF.